This TCR beta chain was profiled in a study of OX40 agonist ivuxolimab in advanced cancers. The wider study: Patients received ivuxolimab, an agonistic anti-OX40 (CD134) antibody. Every 2 weeks, patients received ivuxolimab intravenously, dosed at 0.01 to 10 mg/kg. Cancers in dose escalation were hepatocellular, melanoma, renal cell and head and neck. Study-level points and caveats: Some nonresponders additionally presented with little normalized T-cell clonal expansion.

Comment on this clone: Its antigen remains unidentified.

Sequenced by immunoSEQ multiplex PCR; TCRdb stores in-frame clones only, minus some. The sample lists about 61,000 clones; less than 90% were seen once. The sequence derives from an adult with an advanced solid tumor such as melanoma, head and neck, liver or kidney cancer. The source was CD4+ or CD8+ T cells sorted from blood, collected in a trial of the OX40 agonist ivuxolimab.

Here the CDR3 reads CASSTGDQETQYF. CDR3 DNA sequence: TGTGCCAGCAGCACAGGGGATCAAGAGACCCAGTACTTC. J is TRBJ2-5 and V is TRBV7-6, with TRBD1 identical over 7 bases. This CDR3 region has 13 residues. V gave up 5 bases and J gave up 2 bases; unmatched junction bases: 2. Germline CDR1 SGHVS, CDR2 FNYEAQ. The entire variable domain, with the rest obtained from reference TRBV7-6 and TRBJ2-5, is as follows: GAGVSQSPRYKVTKRGQDVALRCDPISGHVSLYWYRQALGQGPEFLTYFNYEAQQDKSGLPNDRFSAERPEGSISTLTIQRTEQRDSAMYRCASSTGDQETQYFGPGTRLLVL.